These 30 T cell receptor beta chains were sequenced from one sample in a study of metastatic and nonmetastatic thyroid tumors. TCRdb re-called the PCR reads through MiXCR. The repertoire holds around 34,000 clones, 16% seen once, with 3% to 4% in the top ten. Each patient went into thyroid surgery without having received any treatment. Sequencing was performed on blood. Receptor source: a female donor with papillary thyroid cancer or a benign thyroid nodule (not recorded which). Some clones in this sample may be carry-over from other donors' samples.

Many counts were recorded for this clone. This CDR3 reads CASSKNEQYF. The CDR3 DNA sequence: TGTGCCAGCAGTAAAAACGAGCAGTACTTC. This rearrangement joins TRBV6-1 to TRBJ2-7; D remains unclear. Germline CDR1 is MNHNS and CDR2 is SASEGT. The CDR3 loop spans 10 amino acids. The germline V and J ends were trimmed by 5 bases and 5 bases, with 4 bases remaining between them.

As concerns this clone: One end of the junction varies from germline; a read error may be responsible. This chain's CDR3 is CASSPPHFSYNEQSF. The CDR3 nucleotides are TGTGCCAGCAGTCCCCCCCATTTCTCCTACAATGAGCAGTCCTTC. This chain joins TRBV6-1 and TRBJ2-1; D unclear. This CDR3 has 15 residues. Germline V gene sequence: CDR1 MNHNS, CDR2 SASEGT.

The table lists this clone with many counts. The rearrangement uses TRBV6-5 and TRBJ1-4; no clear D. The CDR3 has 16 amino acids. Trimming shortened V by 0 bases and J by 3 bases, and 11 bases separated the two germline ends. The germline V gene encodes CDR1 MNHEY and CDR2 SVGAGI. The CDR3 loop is CASSYSGGLSNEKLFF. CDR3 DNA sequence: TGTGCCAGCAGTTACTCTGGAGGGCTCTCTAATGAAAAACTGTTTTTT.

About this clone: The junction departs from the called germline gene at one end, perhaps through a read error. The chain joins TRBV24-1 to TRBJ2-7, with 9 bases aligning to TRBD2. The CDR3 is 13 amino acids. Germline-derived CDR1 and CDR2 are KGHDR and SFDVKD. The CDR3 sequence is CTTSTSGSYEQYF. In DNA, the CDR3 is TGTACCACTTCGACTAGCGGTTCCTACGAGCAGTACTTC.

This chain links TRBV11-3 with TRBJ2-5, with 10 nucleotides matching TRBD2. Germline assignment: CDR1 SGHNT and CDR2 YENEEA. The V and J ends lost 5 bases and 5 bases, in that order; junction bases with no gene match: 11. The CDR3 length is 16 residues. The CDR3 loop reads CASSPWTSGSRETQYF. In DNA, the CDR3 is TGTGCCAGCAGCCCCTGGACTAGCGGTAGTCGGGAGACCCAGTACTTC.

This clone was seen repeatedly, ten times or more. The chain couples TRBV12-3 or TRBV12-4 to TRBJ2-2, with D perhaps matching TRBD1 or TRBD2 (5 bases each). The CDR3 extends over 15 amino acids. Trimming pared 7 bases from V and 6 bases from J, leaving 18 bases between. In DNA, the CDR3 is TGTGCCAGCACCCACCCGGGGCAGGCTCCCGGGGAGCTGTTTTTT. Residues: CASTHPGQAPGELFF.

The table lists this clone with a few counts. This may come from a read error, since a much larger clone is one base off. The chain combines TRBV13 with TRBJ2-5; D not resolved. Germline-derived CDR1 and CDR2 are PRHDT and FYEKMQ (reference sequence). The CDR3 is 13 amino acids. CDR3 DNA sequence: TGTGCCAGCAGCTGGCCGGGCCAAGAGACCCAGCACTTC. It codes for CASSWPGQETQHF. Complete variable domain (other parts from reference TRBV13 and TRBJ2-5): AAGVIQSPRHLIKEKRETATLKCYPIPRHDTVYWYQQGPGQDPQFLISFYEKMQSDKGSIPDRFSAQQFSDYHSELNMSSLELGDSALYFCASSWPGQETQHFGPGTRLLVL.

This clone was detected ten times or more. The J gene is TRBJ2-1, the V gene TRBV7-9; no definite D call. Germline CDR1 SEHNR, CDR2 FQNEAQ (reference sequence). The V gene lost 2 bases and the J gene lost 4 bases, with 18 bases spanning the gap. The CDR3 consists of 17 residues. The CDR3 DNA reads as TGTGCCAGCAGCTTAACGTTTTCGATCGCCGCTTACAATGAGCAGTTCTTC. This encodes CASSLTFSIAAYNEQFF.

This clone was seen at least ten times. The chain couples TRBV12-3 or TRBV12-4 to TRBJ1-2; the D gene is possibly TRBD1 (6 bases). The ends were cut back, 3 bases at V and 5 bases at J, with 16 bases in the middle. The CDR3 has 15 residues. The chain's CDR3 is CASSLSRGGLYGYTF. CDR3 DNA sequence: TGTGCCAGCAGTTTGAGCAGGGGCGGTCTGTATGGCTACACCTTC.

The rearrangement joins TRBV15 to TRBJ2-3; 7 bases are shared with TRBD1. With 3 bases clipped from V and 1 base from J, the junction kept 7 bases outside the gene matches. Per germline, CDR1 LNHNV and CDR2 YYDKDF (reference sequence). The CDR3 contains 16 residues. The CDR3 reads CATSSLQGSGTDTQYF. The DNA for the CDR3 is TGTGCCACCAGCAGTTTACAGGGGTCGGGCACAGATACGCAGTATTTT.

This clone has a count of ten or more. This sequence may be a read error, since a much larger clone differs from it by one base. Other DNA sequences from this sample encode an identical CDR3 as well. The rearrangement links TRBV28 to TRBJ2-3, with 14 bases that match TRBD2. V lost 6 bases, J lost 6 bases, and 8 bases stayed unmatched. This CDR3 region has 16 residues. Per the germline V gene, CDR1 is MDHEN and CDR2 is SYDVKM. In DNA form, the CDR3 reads TGTGCCAGCAGGACTAGCGGGAGGGGGTCCACGGATACGCAGTATTTT. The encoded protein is CASRTSGRGSTDTQYF.

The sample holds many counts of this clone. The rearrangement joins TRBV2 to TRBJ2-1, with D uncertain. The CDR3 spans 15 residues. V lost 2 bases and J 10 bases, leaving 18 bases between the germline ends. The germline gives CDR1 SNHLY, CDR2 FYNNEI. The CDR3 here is CASSEIRSVVREQFF. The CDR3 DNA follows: TGTGCCAGCAGTGAAATCCGGTCCGTGGTAAGGGAGCAGTTCTTC.

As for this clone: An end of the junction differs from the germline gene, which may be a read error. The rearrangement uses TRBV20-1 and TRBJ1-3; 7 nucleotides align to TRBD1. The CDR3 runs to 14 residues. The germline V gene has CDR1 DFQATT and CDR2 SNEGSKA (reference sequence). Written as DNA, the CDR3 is TGCAGTGCTACTGACAGGGTGACTGGAAACACCACATATTTT. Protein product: CSATDRVTGNTTYF.

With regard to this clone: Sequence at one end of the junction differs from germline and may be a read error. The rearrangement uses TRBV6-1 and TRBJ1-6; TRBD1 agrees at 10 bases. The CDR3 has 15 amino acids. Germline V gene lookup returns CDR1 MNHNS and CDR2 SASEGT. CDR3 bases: TGTCCCAGCAGTCGAGGGACAGGGGTGAGTTCACCCATGCACTTT. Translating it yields CPSSRGTGVSSPMHF.

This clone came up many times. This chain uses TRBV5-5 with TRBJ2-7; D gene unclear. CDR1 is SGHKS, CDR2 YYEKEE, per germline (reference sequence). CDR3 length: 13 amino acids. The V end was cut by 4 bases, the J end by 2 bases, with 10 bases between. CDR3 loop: CASSPPETYEQYF. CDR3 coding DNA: TGTGCCAGCAGCCCCCCGGAGACCTACGAGCAGTACTTC.

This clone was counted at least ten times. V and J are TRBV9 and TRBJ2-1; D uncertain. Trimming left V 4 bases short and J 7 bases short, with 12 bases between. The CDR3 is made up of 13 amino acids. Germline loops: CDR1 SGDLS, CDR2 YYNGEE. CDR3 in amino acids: CASSPPLGNEQFF. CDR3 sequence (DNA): TGTGCCAGCAGCCCCCCTCTTGGGAATGAGCAGTTCTTC.

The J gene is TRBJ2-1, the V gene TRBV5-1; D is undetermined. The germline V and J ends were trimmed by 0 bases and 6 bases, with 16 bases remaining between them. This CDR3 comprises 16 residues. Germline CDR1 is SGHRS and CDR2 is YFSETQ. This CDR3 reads CASSLAVASWGNEQFF. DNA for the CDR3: TGCGCCAGCAGCTTGGCCGTTGCCAGTTGGGGCAATGAGCAGTTCTTC.

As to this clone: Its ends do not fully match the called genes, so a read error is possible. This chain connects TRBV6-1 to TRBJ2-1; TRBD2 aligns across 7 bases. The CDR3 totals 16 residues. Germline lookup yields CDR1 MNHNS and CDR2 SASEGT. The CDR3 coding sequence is TGTGCCAGCATTGAAGCCCTGCTAGCGGTCTACAATGAGCAGTTCTTC. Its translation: CASIEALLAVYNEQFF.

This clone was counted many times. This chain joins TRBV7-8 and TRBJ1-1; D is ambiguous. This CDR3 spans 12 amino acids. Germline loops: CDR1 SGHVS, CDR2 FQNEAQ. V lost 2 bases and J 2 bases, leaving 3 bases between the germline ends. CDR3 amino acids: CASSLLNTEAFF. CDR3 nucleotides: TGTGCCAGCAGCTTACTAAACACTGAAGCTTTCTTT.

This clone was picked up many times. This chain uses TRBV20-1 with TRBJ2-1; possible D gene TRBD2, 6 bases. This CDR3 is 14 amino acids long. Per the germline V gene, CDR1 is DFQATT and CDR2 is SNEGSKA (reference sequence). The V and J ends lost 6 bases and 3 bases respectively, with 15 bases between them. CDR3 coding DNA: TGCAGTGCCGGGACCGGGACTGACTACAATGAGCAGTTCTTC. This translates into CSAGTGTDYNEQFF.

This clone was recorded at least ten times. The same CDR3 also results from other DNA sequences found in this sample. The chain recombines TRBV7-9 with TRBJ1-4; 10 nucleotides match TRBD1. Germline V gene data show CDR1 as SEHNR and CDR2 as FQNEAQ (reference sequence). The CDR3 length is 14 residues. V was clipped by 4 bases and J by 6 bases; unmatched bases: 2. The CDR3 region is CASSSGTGDEKLFF. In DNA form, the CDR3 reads TGTGCCAGCAGCTCCGGGACAGGGGATGAAAAACTGTTTTTT.

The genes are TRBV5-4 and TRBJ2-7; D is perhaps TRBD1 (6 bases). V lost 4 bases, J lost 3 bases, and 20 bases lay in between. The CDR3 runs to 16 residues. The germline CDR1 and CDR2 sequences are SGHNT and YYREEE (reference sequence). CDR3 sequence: CASSIPSGALNYEQYF. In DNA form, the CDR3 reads TGTGCCAGCAGCATACCCTCAGGGGCCCTCAACTACGAGCAGTACTTC.

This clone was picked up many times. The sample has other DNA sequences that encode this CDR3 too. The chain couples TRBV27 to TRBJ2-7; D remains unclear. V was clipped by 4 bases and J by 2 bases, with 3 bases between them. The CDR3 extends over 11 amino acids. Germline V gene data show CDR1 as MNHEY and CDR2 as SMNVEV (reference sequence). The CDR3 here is CASSSAYEQYF. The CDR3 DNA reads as TGTGCCAGCAGTTCCGCCTACGAGCAGTACTTC.

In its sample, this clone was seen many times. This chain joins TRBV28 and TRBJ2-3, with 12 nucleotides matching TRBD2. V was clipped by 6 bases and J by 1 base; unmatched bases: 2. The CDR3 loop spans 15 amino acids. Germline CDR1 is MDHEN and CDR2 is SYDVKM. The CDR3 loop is CASSRTSGGTDTQYF. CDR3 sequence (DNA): TGTGCCAGCAGCCGGACTAGCGGGGGCACAGATACGCAGTATTTT.

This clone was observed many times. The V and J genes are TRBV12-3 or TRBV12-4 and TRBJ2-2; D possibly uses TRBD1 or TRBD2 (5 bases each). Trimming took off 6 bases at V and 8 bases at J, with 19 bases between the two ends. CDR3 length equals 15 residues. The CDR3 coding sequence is TGTGCCAGCAGCCCGGTGGGGCCGGGCGGGGGGGAGCTGTTTTTT. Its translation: CASSPVGPGGGELFF.

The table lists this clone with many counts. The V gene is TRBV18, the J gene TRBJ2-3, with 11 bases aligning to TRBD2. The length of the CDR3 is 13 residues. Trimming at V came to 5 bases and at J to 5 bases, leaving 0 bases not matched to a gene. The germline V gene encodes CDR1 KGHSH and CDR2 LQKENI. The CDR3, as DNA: TGTGCCAGCTCAGGACTAGCGGGAGATACGCAGTATTTT. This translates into CASSGLAGDTQYF.

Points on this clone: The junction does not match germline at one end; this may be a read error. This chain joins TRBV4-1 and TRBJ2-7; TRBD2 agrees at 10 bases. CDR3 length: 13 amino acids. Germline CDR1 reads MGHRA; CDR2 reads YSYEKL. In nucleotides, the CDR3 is TGCGCCACCCCTAGCGGGAGCGAGGGCGAGCTGTACTTC. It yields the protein CATPSGSEGELYF.

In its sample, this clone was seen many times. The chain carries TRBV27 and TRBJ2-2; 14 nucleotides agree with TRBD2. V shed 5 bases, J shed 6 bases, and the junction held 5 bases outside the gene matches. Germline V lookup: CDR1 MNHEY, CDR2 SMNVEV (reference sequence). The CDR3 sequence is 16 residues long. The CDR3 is CASSPPGLAGAGELFF. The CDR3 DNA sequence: TGTGCCAGCAGTCCTCCGGGACTAGCGGGAGCCGGGGAGCTGTTTTTT.

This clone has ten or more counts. The CDR3 reads CASSLAGEGLKAFF. The CDR3 DNA reads TGTGCCAGCAGCTTAGCTGGCGAGGGGCTGAAAGCTTTCTTT. The chain employs TRBV7-9 and TRBJ1-1; D perhaps matches TRBD1 (5 bases). The V end lost 0 bases, the J end lost 9 bases, and 14 bases lay between the germline ends. This CDR3 region has 14 residues. Per the germline V gene, CDR1 is SEHNR and CDR2 is FQNEAQ (reference sequence).

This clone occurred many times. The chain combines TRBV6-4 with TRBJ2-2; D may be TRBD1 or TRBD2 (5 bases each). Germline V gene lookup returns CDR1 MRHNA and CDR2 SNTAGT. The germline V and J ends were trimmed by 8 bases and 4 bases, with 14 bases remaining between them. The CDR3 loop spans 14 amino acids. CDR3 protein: CASERTQGTGELFF. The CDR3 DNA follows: TGTGCCAGCGAGCGGACTCAGGGCACCGGGGAGCTGTTTTTT.